This T cell receptor beta chain is from a study of TIL therapy for anti-PD-1-resistant metastatic lung cancer. Study summary: Patients then received nivolumab; progressors got lymphodepletion, TIL and IL-2.

The immunoSEQ assay was v3. Survey-level samples got 1.5 million to 2 million read pairs; deep-level samples got roughly 5-6.5 million. Method: immunoSEQ multiplex PCR; TCRdb's copy keeps in-frame clones and lacks some. The sample has tens of thousands of clones, 79% seen once. Time point described: pre-treatment sample, taken before nivolumab and TIL therapy. Stage 4 NSCLC adults joined between October 2017 and 2020. Germline CDR1 MGHDK, CDR2 SYGVNS. The V gene end was trimmed by 5 bases and the J gene end by 5 bases; junction bases not matched to a gene: 5. This CDR3 contains 13 residues. V and J are TRBV25-1 and TRBJ1-1; 7 nucleotides line up with TRBD1. This TCR came from a woman between 30 and 80 years old with non-small cell lung cancer. The sequenced sample was blood, obtained at baseline. The CDR3 DNA reads TGTGCCAGCAGTCTTCAGGGGGGGACTGAAGCTTTCTTT. Translated: CASSLQGGTEAFF.